The 18 T cell receptor beta chains listed next were all sequenced from one sample in a study of blood T cell repertoires in COVID-19 (dated by TCRdb to between 2020 and 2021). The library was prepared using the immunoSEQ multiplex PCR assay. In TCRdb, the immuneACCESS table is reduced to in-frame sequences with V and J assigned. These tables do not hold every clone; where another copy was compared, an unresolved V gene accounts for under half, and the others remain unexplained. For this sample the table gives around 250,000 clones, of which around 86% were detected only once. 0.94% of the sample is in the top ten clones. The sequenced material came from peripheral blood. The receptors here all came from a woman between 40 and 50 years old who had recovered from COVID-19.

This chain connects TRBV29-1 to TRBJ2-7; TRBD2 aligns across 12 bases. The CDR3 length is 14 residues. V shed 4 bases, J shed 6 bases, and the junction held 7 bases outside the gene matches. Germline CDR1 reads SQVTM; CDR2 reads ANQGSEA. This chain's CDR3 is CSVARLAGDGEQYF. The DNA of the CDR3 is TGCAGCGTTGCCCGACTAGCGGGAGACGGCGAGCAGTACTTC.

CDR3 in DNA: TGTGCCTGGAGTGTACCGGCCGGAGACAGGTTCTACGAGCAGTACTTC. Translating gives CAWSVPAGDRFYEQYF. The chain joins TRBV30 to TRBJ2-7; D possibly corresponds to TRBD1 (6 bases). Germline-derived CDR1 and CDR2 are GTSNPN and SVGIG (reference sequence). This CDR3 contains 16 residues. The V gene lost 0 bases and the J gene lost 3 bases, with 18 bases spanning the gap.

This clone was seen a handful of times. The chain uses TRBV6-5 and TRBJ1-2; no definite D call. This CDR3 spans 14 amino acids. V was shortened by 6 bases and J by 1 base, with 12 bases between the two germline ends. Germline CDR1 and CDR2: MNHEY and SVGAGI. CDR3 loop: CASRKSNLNYGYTF. DNA of the CDR3: TGTGCCAGCAGGAAAAGCAACCTTAACTATGGCTACACCTTC.

The gene calls are TRBV5-1 and TRBJ1-1; TRBD1 matches at 7 bases. Germline V gene lookup returns CDR1 SGHRS and CDR2 YFSETQ. The CDR3 has 14 amino acids. The J segment lost 5 bases and the V segment lost 4 bases, leaving 8 bases of the junction unmatched. The CDR3 region has the DNA TGCGCCAGCAGCCAGGGGGAGCGGGGGACTGAAGCTTTCTTT. Translated: CASSQGERGTEAFF.

The chain recombines TRBV10-3 with TRBJ2-3; D perhaps matches TRBD2 (6 bases). The CDR3 sequence is 14 residues long. Trimming took 10 bases from V and 3 from J, leaving 17 bases between them. Germline lookup yields CDR1 ENHRY and CDR2 SYGVKD. CDR3 in amino acids: CATRAGGVTDTQYF. CDR3 sequence (DNA): TGTGCCACCCGGGCCGGCGGGGTTACAGATACGCAGTATTTT.

The rearrangement joins TRBV11-3 to TRBJ2-7; 10 nucleotides line up with TRBD2. There are 16 residues in the CDR3. V lost 1 base to trimming and J lost 1 base; unmatched junction nucleotides: 4. CDR1 SGHNT and CDR2 YENEEA come from the germline V gene. The CDR3 here is CASSLGAGGTSYEQYF. The CDR3 DNA is TGTGCCAGCAGCTTAGGAGCGGGAGGGACTTCCTACGAGCAGTACTTC.

This sequence joins TRBV3-1 (or the pseudogene TRBV3-2) and TRBJ2-3, with TRBD2 matching over 12 bases. After removal of 3 bases from V and 2 bases from J, the junction contained 6 bases not matched to a gene. The CDR3 is made up of 17 amino acids. Germline CDR1 is LGHDT and CDR2 is YNNKEL (reference sequence). The CDR3 sequence is CASSQTGTSGYTDTQYF. Here the CDR3 DNA reads TGTGCCAGCAGCCAGACCGGGACTAGCGGGTACACAGATACGCAGTATTTT.

This clone occurred once. V and J are TRBV10-3 and TRBJ2-1; 9 nucleotides agree with TRBD2. J lost 7 bases, V lost 6 bases, and 4 bases had no gene match. This CDR3 contains 13 residues. Germline CDR1 ENHRY, CDR2 SYGVKD. CDR3 DNA: TGTGCCATCAGGCGGGAGGGCCGGAATGAGCAGTTCTTC. It encodes CAIRREGRNEQFF.

This clone showed up just once. The V gene is TRBV5-1, the J gene TRBJ2-3; 8 bases map to TRBD2. This CDR3 contains 16 residues. Germline-derived CDR1 and CDR2 are SGHRS and YFSETQ. V lost 1 base and J lost 1; bases outside the gene matches: 5. This chain's CDR3 is CASSLKSGSGTDTQYF. Written as DNA, the CDR3 is TGCGCCAGCAGCTTGAAGAGCGGGAGCGGCACAGATACGCAGTATTTT.

This clone was picked up one time. The chain joins TRBV25-1 to TRBJ2-3, with 7 bases fitting TRBD2. The CDR3 has 15 residues. The J segment lost 1 base and the V segment lost 1 base, leaving 2 bases of the junction unmatched. Germline lookup yields CDR1 MGHDK and CDR2 SYGVNS. The CDR3: CASSEFAGGTDTQYF. As DNA, the CDR3 is TGTGCCAGCAGTGAATTTGCGGGAGGCACAGATACGCAGTATTTT. Together with reference TRBV25-1 and TRBJ2-3, the CDR3 gives the full variable domain: EADIYQTPRYLVIGTGKKITLECSQTMGHDKMYWYQQDPGMELHLIHYSYGVNSTEKGDLSSESTVSRIRTEHFPLTLESARPSHTSQYLCASSEFAGGTDTQYFGPGTRLTVL.

The chain combines TRBV28 with TRBJ2-5; TRBD2 matches at 12 bases. V shed 2 bases and J 4 bases; nucleotides not matched to a gene: 2. The CDR3 extends over 15 amino acids. Germline CDR1 and CDR2: MDHEN and SYDVKM. DNA of the CDR3: TGTGCCAGCAGTTTAGGACTAGCGGGAACAGAGACCCAGTACTTC. It encodes CASSLGLAGTETQYF.

CDR3 amino acids: CASSRLAGGGIRTDTQYF. The CDR3 DNA sequence: TGTGCCAGCAGCCGACTAGCGGGAGGTGGCATCCGAACAGATACGCAGTATTTT. J is TRBJ2-3 and V is TRBV6-6; 13 nucleotides agree with TRBD2. Germline V gives CDR1 MNHNY, CDR2 SVGAGI (reference sequence). The CDR3 has 18 amino acids. Germline trimming cut 6 bases from V and 3 bases from J; bases unmatched to any gene: 12.

This chain links TRBV14 with TRBJ1-1, with a weak D call TRBD1 (6 bases). Germline lookup yields CDR1 SGHDN and CDR2 FVKESK. CDR3 length: 12 amino acids. V was cut by 8 bases and J by 0 bases, with 7 bases left in between. The CDR3 coding sequence is TGTGCCAGCGGACAGCTGAACACTGAAGCTTTCTTT. It encodes CASGQLNTEAFF.

This clone was picked up a small number of times. The chain uses TRBV27 and TRBJ2-1; D is ambiguous. This CDR3 is 14 amino acids long. With 0 bases removed from V and 8 bases from J, the gap between germline ends came to 11 bases. Germline V gene data show CDR1 as MNHEY and CDR2 as SMNVEV (reference sequence). The DNA for the CDR3 is TGTGCCAGCAGTTTATCGACAAGCCTCGATGAGCAGTTCTTC. Translation: CASSLSTSLDEQFF.

The chain is built from TRBV29-1 and TRBJ2-2; D possibly corresponds to TRBD1 (6 bases). Germline CDR1 is SQVTM and CDR2 is ANQGSEA. The CDR3 sequence is 12 residues long. Trimming left V 5 bases short and J 6 bases short, with 10 bases between. CDR3 sequence: CSVSQGPGELFF. The CDR3 coding sequence is TGCAGCGTTTCACAGGGCCCCGGGGAGCTGTTTTTT.

This clone was detected only once. This sequence joins TRBV5-5 and TRBJ2-3; possibly TRBD2 for D (5 bases). The length of the CDR3 is 15 residues. Looked up from germline, CDR1 is SGHKS and CDR2 is YYEKEE (reference sequence). V lost 3 bases, J lost 3 bases, and 14 bases lay in between. DNA of the CDR3: TGTGCCAGCAGCTCCTCTAGCACCCCGACAGATACGCAGTATTTT. Translated, it gives CASSSSSTPTDTQYF.

This chain uses TRBV18 with TRBJ2-2; D gene unclear. Per the germline V gene, CDR1 is KGHSH and CDR2 is LQKENI. V was cut by 3 bases and J by 8 bases, with 7 bases left in between. This CDR3 is built from 12 residues. The DNA for the CDR3 is TGTGCCAGCTCACCCTCGGAGGGGGAGCTGTTTTTT. Translating it yields CASSPSEGELFF.

The gene calls are TRBV6-5 and TRBJ1-2; 10 nucleotides line up with TRBD1. Germline V lookup: CDR1 MNHEY, CDR2 SVGAGI. V shed 6 bases, J shed 8 bases, and the junction held 6 bases outside the gene matches. This CDR3 is 13 amino acids long. The CDR3 region has the DNA TGTGCCAGCAGAATGGGACAGGGGAACGGCTACACCTTC. Its translation is CASRMGQGNGYTF.